This T cell receptor beta chain was captured by sequencing in a study of CXCR3-negative and CXCR3-positive naive CD8 T cells. Study observations and caveats: Hydrophobicity was higher for TRB CDR3s found in CXCR3-positive naive cells than in CXCR3-negative naive cells. TCR interaction strength was inferred from TRB CDR3 physicochemistry, as CD5 matched across naive subsets.

The sorting of each CD8+ T cell subset was done in triplicate, at roughly 300,000 cells each. Naive CD8+ T lymphocytes were specified as CD45RO-CCR7+CD27+CD95-. UMI-tagged TRB cDNA libraries were built via 5' RACE. No DNA is given; TCRdb re-called the 5' RACE reads and lists each CDR3 protein once. This listing includes roughly 120,000 distinct CDR3 sequences. The CDR3 covers 15 residues. The germline CDR1 and CDR2 sequences are SGDLS and YYNGEE. Concerning this clonotype: Its antigen is still unknown.

The sequenced sample consisted of naive CXCR3+ CD8+ T cells from blood. Sample subset: CD45RO-CCR7+CD27+CD95- naive CD8+ T cells expressing CXCR3 (TNR3+). The receptor was isolated from a human donor in good health. Some clones in this sample may be carry-over from other donors' samples. This chain connects TRBV9 to TRBJ2-1. CDR3 residues: CASSVDTVRIHEQFF.